This T cell receptor (beta chain) was recovered during a study of T cell responses to AZD1222 COVID-19 vaccine. Study-wide points: Baseline seropositivity occurred in only a handful of AZD1222 recipients. Spike was spanned by vaccine-associated CD4 TCRs, which were dominant at 160-218 and 743-854.

This CDR3 is 17 amino acids long. This clone was seen only once. As yet, its antigen is unknown. Assay: immunoSEQ multiplex PCR; the TCRdb copy retains only in-frame clones and omits some. The sample lists 150,000 to 200,000 clones; around 93% were seen once. V and J are TRBV21-1 and TRBJ2-5; no check of the table's D call, TRBD1, against the DNA was made. TRBV21-1 is annotated as a pseudogene. This TCR was sampled from an adult in good health. Specimen: peripheral blood, collected on day 0 of AZD1222 vaccination. The DNA for the CDR3 is TGTGCCAGCAGCAAAGAGGGCCTGGACAGGTCCGTGGAGACCCAGTACTTC. This codes for CASSKEGLDRSVETQYF.